A selection of T cell receptor beta chains follows, all from one sample in a study of cytomegalovirus exposure and HLA in healthy donors. The method was immunoSEQ multiplex PCR; TCRdb's version includes in-frame clones alone and lacks a portion of them. This table has 150,000 to 200,000 clones, roughly 77% appearing once. Sequencing was done on a sample of PBMCs. These receptors were collected from a woman aged 25 to 39 in good health and CMV-seropositive. Both conserved end residues are part of each CDR3. Each record gives: D gene, V gene, J gene, clone size, CDR3 length, CDR3 protein, CDR3 DNA. A D gene is named only where the DNA matches it firmly. Some rows mark clone size as missing; the rest say once, few, many or name a class of expanded clone.

>TRBD1|TRBV6-5|TRBJ1-1|-|15
CASSYGGQGNTEAFF
TGTGCCAGCAGTTACGGGGGACAGGGGAACACTGAAGCTTTCTTT
>-|TRBV4-1|TRBJ2-7|-|16
CASSQDRGTTQLEQYF
TGCGCCAGCAGCCAAGATCGAGGAACCACCCAGTTGGAGCAGTACTTC
>TRBD2|TRBV4-3|TRBJ2-1|-|16
CASSQEITSGHNEQFF
TGCGCCAGCAGCCAAGAGATCACTAGCGGGCACAATGAGCAGTTCTTC
>-|TRBV11-2|TRBJ2-3|-|14
CASSPEGLADTQYF
TGTGCCAGCAGCCCCGAGGGTCTAGCAGATACGCAGTATTTT
>TRBD1|TRBV7-2|TRBJ1-2|-|14
CASSFDRGNYGYTF
TGTGCCAGCAGCTTCGACAGGGGGAACTATGGCTACACCTTC
>-|TRBV15|TRBJ2-3|-|15
CATSRDRVRTDTQYF
TGTGCCACCAGCAGAGATCGAGTCCGCACAGATACGCAGTATTTT
>TRBD1|TRBV6-5|TRBJ1-5|-|15
CASSYSGQGNQPQHF
TGTGCCAGCAGTTACTCTGGACAGGGAAATCAGCCCCAGCATTTT
>-|TRBV5-1|TRBJ1-2|-|14
CASSSGEPNYGYTF
TGCGCCAGCAGCTCGGGGGAACCTAACTATGGCTACACCTTC
>TRBD1|TRBV7-9|TRBJ2-7|-|17
CSSSSGTGGSGHYEQYF
TGTTCCAGCAGCTCCGGGACAGGGGGATCGGGGCACTACGAGCAGTACTTC
>-|TRBV30|TRBJ2-6|few|17
CAWSLDRWQRGANVLTF
TGTGCCTGGAGTCTTGACCGGTGGCAGCGCGGGGCCAACGTCCTGACTTTC
>-|TRBV7-2|TRBJ2-7|-|11
CASSVTYEQYF
TGTGCCAGCAGCGTCACCTACGAGCAGTACTTC
>-|TRBV2|TRBJ2-3|-|12
CASSQGPDTQYF
TGTGCCAGCAGTCAGGGCCCAGATACGCAGTATTTT
>TRBD2|TRBV9|TRBJ2-2|once|14
CASNPGGFYGELFF
TGTGCCAGTAATCCGGGGGGGTTCTACGGGGAGCTGTTTTTT
>-|TRBV4-3|TRBJ2-3|-|17
CASSQSAGTFGTDTQYF
TGCGCCAGCAGCCAGAGTGCCGGGACTTTTGGCACAGATACGCAGTATTTT
>-|TRBV18|TRBJ2-7|-|14
CASSPQGRAYEQYF
TGTGCCAGCTCACCTCAGGGGAGGGCCTACGAGCAGTACTTC
>-|TRBV7-9|TRBJ2-2|once|16
CSSSPWWGPNTGELFF
TGTTCCAGCAGCCCGTGGTGGGGCCCTAACACCGGGGAGCTGTTTTTT
>TRBD1|TRBV29-1|TRBJ2-7|once|14
CSAGILPGQGEQYF
TGCAGCGCTGGGATCCTCCCGGGACAGGGCGAGCAGTACTTC
>TRBD1|TRBV29-1|TRBJ1-2|-|14
CSSRQGMGHYGYTF
TGCAGCTCACGACAGGGGATGGGGCACTATGGCTACACCTTC
>TRBD2|TRBV30|TRBJ2-7|-|14
CAWSVGGGSYEQYF
TGTGCCTGGAGTGTGGGGGGGGGCTCCTACGAGCAGTACTTC
>-|TRBV7-9|TRBJ2-7|-|15
CSSSLSRGPSYEQYF
TGTTCCAGCAGCTTAAGCAGGGGACCCTCCTACGAGCAGTACTTC
>TRBD1|TRBV4-2|TRBJ2-7|-|16
CASSQLRTGEEGEQYF
TGTGCCAGCAGCCAACTTCGGACAGGGGAGGAAGGAGAGCAGTACTTC
>-|TRBV28|TRBJ1-2|-|14
CASSSGQDTYGYTF
TGTGCCAGCAGTTCCGGCCAGGATACCTATGGCTACACCTTC
>-|TRBV28|TRBJ1-5|-|15
CASRPPSGQGQPQHF
TGTGCCAGCCGGCCCCCGTCAGGGCAGGGTCAGCCCCAGCATTTT
>TRBD2|TRBV4-1|TRBJ2-7|-|15
CASSLIPGLADEQYF
TGCGCCAGCAGCCTTATCCCGGGACTAGCGGACGAGCAGTACTTC
>TRBD1|TRBV4-3|TRBJ2-3|-|20
CASSQRPLGPGQGAKDTQYF
TGCGCCAGCAGCCAACGGCCCTTGGGCCCGGGACAGGGGGCAAAAGATACGCAGTATTTT
>TRBD1|TRBV11-2|TRBJ1-4|-|14
CASSFRTGDEKLFF
TGTGCCAGCAGCTTCCGGACAGGGGATGAAAAACTGTTTTTT
>TRBD1|TRBV25-1|TRBJ1-2|-|12
CASSKGAKGYTF
TGTGCCAGCAGTAAGGGGGCGAAGGGCTACACCTTC
>-|TRBV12-5|TRBJ1-1|-|14
CASGFQGGNTEAFF
TGTGCTAGTGGTTTTCAGGGAGGGAACACTGAAGCTTTCTTT
>-|TRBV5-6|TRBJ1-2|few|15
CASSEGPTFNYGYTF
TGTGCCAGCTCGGAGGGACCGACCTTTAACTATGGCTACACCTTC
>-|TRBV4-2|TRBJ2-3|-|12
CASSQGLDTQYF
TGTGCCAGCAGCCAAGGACTAGATACGCAGTATTTT
>-|TRBV7-6|TRBJ1-3|-|15
CASSLSDSPGNTIYF
TGTGCCAGCAGCTTATCCGACAGTCCTGGAAACACCATATATTTT
>TRBD2|TRBV28|TRBJ2-1|-|15
CASSKAGGPLDEQFF
TGTGCCAGCAGTAAGGCGGGGGGGCCCTTGGATGAGCAGTTCTTC
>TRBD2|TRBV18|TRBJ2-1|-|15
CASSPPGGDLNEQFF
TGTGCCAGCTCCCCCCCCGGGGGGGACCTAAATGAGCAGTTCTTC
>TRBD1|TRBV11-3|TRBJ2-7|-|15
CASSLGTGELYEQYF
TGTGCCAGCAGCTTAGGAACAGGGGAGTTATACGAGCAGTACTTC
>TRBD1|TRBV11-3|TRBJ1-1|-|14
CASSGRDRANEAFF
TGTGCCAGCAGCGGCCGGGACAGGGCGAATGAAGCTTTCTTT
>-|TRBV29-1|TRBJ2-5|-|13
CSVRQAAQETQYF
TGCAGCGTTCGACAGGCAGCTCAAGAGACCCAGTACTTC
>-|TRBV4-2|TRBJ2-7|-|17
CASSQGSGTGASYEQYF
TGTGCCAGCAGCCAAGGATCCGGGACTGGGGCCTCCTACGAGCAGTACTTC
>-|TRBV9|TRBJ2-5|-|15
CASSVEPGTEETQYF
TGTGCCAGCAGCGTAGAGCCAGGCACCGAAGAGACCCAGTACTTC
>TRBD1|TRBV19|TRBJ2-1|-|14
CASSTGQEYNEQFF
TGTGCCAGTAGTACTGGACAGGAGTACAATGAGCAGTTCTTC
>-|TRBV9|TRBJ2-1|once|13
CASSSSGNNEQFF
-
>TRBD2|TRBV28|TRBJ2-2|-|17
CASSSLPGGANTGELFF
TGTGCCAGCAGCTCACTTCCGGGGGGTGCGAACACCGGGGAGCTGTTTTTT
>-|TRBV10-3|TRBJ1-2|few|12
CAISDSGHGYTF
TGTGCCATCAGCGATTCTGGGCATGGCTACACCTTC
>-|TRBV6-5|TRBJ2-7|few|13
CASSVNRDSEQYF
TGTGCCAGCAGCGTAAACAGGGATAGCGAGCAGTACTTC
>-|TRBV10-2|TRBJ1-5|-|14
CASSEKQVYQPQHF
TGCGCCAGCAGTGAGAAACAGGTTTATCAGCCCCAGCATTTT
>-|TRBV4-3|TRBJ2-7|-|14
CASSQAQASYEQYF
TGCGCCAGCAGCCAGGCACAGGCCTCCTACGAGCAGTACTTC
>TRBD1|TRBV19|TRBJ1-5|-|13
CASRRDREQPQHF
TGTGCCAGCCGACGAGACAGGGAACAGCCCCAGCATTTT
>-|TRBV29-1|TRBJ1-3|once|11
CSVDFGNTIYF
TGCAGCGTTGACTTCGGAAACACCATATATTTT
>-|TRBV29-1|TRBJ2-3|few|14
CSVEDSLNPDTQYF
TGCAGCGTTGAGGACTCCCTGAACCCAGATACGCAGTATTTT